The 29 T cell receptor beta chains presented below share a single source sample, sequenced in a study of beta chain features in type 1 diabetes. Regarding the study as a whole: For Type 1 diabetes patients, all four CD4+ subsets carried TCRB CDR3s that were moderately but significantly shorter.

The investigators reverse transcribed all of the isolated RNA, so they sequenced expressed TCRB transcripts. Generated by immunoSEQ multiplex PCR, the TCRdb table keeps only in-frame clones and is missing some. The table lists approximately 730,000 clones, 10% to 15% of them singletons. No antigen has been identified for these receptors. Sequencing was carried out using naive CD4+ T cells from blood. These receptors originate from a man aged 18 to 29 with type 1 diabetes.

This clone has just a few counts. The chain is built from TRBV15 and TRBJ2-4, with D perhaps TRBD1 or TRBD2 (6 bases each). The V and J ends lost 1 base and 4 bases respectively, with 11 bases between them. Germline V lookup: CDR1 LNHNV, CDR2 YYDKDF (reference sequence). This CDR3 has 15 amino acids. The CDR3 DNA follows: TGTGCCACCAGCAGAGCGGGGGCGACGAAAAACATTCAGTACTTC. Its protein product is CATSRAGATKNIQYF. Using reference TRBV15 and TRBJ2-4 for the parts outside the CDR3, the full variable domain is DAMVIQNPRYQVTQFGKPVTLSCSQTLNHNVMYWYQQKSSQAPKLLFHYYDKDFNNEADTPDNFQSRRPNTSFCFLDIRSPGLGDTAMYLCATSRAGATKNIQYFGAGTRLSVL.

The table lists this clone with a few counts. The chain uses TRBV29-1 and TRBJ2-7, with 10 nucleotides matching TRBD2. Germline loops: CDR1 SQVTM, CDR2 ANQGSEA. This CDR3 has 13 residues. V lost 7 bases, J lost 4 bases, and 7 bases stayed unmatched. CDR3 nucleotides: TGCAGCGGATTAGCGGGGGGCCAGTACGAGCAGTACTTC. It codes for CSGLAGGQYEQYF.

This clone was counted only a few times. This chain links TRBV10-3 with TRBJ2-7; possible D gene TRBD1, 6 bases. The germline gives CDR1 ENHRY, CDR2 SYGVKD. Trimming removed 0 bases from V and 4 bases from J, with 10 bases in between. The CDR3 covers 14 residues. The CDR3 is CAISESTGAYEQYF. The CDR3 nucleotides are TGTGCCATCAGTGAGTCGACAGGTGCTTACGAGCAGTACTTC.

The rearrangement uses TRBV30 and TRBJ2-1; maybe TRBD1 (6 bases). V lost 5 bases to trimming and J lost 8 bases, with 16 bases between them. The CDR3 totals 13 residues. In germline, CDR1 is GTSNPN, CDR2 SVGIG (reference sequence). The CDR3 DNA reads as TGTGCCTGGGACCCCCTGACAGGCCATGAGCAGTTCTTC. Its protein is CAWDPLTGHEQFF.

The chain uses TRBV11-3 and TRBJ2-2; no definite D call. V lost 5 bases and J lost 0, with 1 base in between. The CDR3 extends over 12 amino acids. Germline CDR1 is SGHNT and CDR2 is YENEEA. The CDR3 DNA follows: TGTGCCAGCAGCGCGAACACCGGGGAGCTGTTTTTT. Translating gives CASSANTGELFF.

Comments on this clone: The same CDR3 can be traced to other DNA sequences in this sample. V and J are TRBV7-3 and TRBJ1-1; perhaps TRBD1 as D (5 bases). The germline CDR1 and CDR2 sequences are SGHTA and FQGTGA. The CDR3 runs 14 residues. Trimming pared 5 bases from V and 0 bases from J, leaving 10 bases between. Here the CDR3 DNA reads TGTGCCAGCAGCCTCCAGGGAATGAACACTGAAGCTTTCTTT. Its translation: CASSLQGMNTEAFF.

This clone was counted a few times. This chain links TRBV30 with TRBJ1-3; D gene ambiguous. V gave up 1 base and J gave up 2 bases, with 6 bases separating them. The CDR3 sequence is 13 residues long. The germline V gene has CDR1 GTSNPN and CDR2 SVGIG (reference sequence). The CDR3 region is CAWSGGAGNTIYF. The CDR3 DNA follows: TGTGCCTGGAGTGGCGGAGCTGGAAACACCATATATTTT.

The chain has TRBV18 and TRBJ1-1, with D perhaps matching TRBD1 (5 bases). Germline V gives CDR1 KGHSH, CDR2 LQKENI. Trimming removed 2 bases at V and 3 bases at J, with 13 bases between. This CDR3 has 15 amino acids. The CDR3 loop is CASSPKAGWDTEAFF. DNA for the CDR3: TGTGCCAGCTCACCAAAGGCAGGGTGGGACACTGAAGCTTTCTTT.

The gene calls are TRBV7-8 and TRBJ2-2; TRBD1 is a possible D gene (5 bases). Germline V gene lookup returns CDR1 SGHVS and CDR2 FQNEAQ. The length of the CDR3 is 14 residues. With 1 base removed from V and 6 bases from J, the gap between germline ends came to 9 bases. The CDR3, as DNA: TGTGCCAGCAGCTTAGAGGGGTTGGCCGGGGAGCTGTTTTTT. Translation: CASSLEGLAGELFF.

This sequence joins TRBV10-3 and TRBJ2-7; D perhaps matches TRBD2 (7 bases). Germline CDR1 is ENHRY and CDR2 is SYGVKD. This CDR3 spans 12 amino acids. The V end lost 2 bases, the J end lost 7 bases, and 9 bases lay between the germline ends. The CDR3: CAISERGGEQYF. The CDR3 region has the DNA TGTGCCATCAGTGAGAGGGGGGGAGAGCAGTACTTC.

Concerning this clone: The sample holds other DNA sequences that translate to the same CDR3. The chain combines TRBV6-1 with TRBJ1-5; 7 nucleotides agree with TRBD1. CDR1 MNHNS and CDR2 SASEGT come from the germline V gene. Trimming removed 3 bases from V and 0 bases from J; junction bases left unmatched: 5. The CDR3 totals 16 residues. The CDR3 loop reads CASSEAGGYSNQPQHF. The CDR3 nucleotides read TGTGCCAGCAGTGAGGCAGGGGGATATAGCAATCAGCCCCAGCATTTT.

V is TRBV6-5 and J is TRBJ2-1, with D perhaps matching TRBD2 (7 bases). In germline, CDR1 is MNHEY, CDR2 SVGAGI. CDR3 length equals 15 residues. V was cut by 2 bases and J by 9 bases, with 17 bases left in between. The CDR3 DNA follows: TGTGCCAGCAGTTACGGAGGGGGGGAATGGAGTGAGCAGTTCTTC. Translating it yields CASSYGGGEWSEQFF.

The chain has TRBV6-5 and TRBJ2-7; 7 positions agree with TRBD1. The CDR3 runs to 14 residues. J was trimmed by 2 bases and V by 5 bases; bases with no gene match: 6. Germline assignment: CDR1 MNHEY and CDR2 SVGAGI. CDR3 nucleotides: TGTGCCAGCAGTCGGTCCGGACAGGCCTACGAGCAGTACTTC. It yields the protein CASSRSGQAYEQYF.

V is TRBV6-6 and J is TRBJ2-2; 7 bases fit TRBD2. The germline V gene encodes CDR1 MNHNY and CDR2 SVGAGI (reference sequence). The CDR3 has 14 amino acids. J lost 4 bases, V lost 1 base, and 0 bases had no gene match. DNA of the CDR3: TGTGCCAGCAGTTACTTAGCGGGCACCGGGGAGCTGTTTTTT. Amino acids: CASSYLAGTGELFF.

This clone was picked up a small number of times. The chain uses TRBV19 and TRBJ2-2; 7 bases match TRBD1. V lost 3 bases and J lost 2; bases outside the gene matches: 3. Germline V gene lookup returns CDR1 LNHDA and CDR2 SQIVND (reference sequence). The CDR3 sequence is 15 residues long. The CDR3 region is CASSMGTVNTGELFF. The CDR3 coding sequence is TGTGCCAGTAGTATGGGGACAGTCAACACCGGGGAGCTGTTTTTT.

The CDR3 protein is CASSRDSGNQPQHF. In DNA, the CDR3 is TGTGCCAGCAGCCGTGACAGCGGCAATCAGCCCCAGCATTTT. The chain carries TRBV28 and TRBJ1-5; D possibly corresponds to TRBD1 (5 bases). CDR1 MDHEN and CDR2 SYDVKM come from the germline V gene. This CDR3 is built from 14 residues. The V end was cut by 6 bases, the J end by 2 bases, with 11 bases between. Based on the CDR3 plus reference TRBV28 and TRBJ1-5, the full variable domain is DVKVTQSSRYLVKRTGEKVFLECVQDMDHENMFWYRQDPGLGLRLIYFSYDVKMKEKGDIPEGYSVSREKKERFSLILESASTNQTSMYLCASSRDSGNQPQHFGDGTRLSIL.

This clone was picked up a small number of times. This CDR3 is CASSFGLAGGAGTDTQYF. For the CDR3, the DNA is TGTGCCAGCAGCTTCGGACTAGCGGGGGGGGCTGGCACAGATACGCAGTATTTT. The V gene is TRBV9, the J gene TRBJ2-3, with TRBD2 identical over 15 bases. The V gene end was trimmed by 4 bases and the J gene end by 1 base; junction bases not matched to a gene: 7. The CDR3 covers 18 residues. Germline V CDR1 and CDR2: SGDLS, YYNGEE.

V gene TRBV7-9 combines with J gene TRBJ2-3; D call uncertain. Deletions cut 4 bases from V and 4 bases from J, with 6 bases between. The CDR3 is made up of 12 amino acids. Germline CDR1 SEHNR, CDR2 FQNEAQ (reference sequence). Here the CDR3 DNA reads TGTGCCAGCAGCTCTCCCTCAGATACGCAGTATTTT. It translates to CASSSPSDTQYF.

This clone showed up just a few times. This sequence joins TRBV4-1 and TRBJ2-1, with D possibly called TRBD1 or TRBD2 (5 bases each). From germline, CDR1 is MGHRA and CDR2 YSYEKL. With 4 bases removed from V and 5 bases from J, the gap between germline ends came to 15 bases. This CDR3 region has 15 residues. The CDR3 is CASSLFTGRDNEQFF. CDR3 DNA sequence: TGCGCCAGCAGCCTCTTCACGGGACGGGACAATGAGCAGTTCTTC.

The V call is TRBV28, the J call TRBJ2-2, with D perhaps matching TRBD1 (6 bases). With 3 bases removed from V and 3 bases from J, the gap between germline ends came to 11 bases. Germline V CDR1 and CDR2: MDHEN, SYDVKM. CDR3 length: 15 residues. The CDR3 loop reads CASSFQGLYTGELFF. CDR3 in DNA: TGTGCCAGCAGTTTCCAGGGGTTGTACACCGGGGAGCTGTTTTTT.

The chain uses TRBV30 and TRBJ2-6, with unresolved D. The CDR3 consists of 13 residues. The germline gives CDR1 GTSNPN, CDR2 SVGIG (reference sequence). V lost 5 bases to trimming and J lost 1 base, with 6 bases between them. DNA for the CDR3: TGTGCCTGGGGGGTTTCTGGGGCCAACGTCCTGACTTTC. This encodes CAWGVSGANVLTF.

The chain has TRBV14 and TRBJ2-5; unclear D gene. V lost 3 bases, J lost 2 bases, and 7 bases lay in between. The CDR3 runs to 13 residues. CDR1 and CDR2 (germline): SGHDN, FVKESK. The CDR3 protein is CASSHGPQETQYF. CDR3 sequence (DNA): TGTGCCAGCAGCCATGGCCCACAAGAGACCCAGTACTTC.

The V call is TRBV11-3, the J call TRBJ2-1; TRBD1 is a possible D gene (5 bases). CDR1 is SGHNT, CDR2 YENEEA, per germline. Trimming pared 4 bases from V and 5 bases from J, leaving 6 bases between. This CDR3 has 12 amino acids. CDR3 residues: CASSSDNNEQFF. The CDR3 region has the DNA TGTGCCAGCAGCTCGGACAACAATGAGCAGTTCTTC.

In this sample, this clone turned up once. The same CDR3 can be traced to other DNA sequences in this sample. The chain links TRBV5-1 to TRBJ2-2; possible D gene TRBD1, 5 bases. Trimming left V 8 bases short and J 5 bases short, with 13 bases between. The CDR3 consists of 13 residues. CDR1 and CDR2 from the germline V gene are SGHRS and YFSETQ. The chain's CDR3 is CASSLAGTGELFF. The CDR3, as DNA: TGCGCCAGTTCTTTGGCAGGGACCGGGGAGCTGTTTTTT. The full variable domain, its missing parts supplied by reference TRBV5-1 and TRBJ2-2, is KAGVTQTPRYLIKTRGQQVTLSCSPISGHRSVSWYQQTPGQGLQFLFEYFSETQRNKGNFPGRFSGRQFSNSRSEMNVSTLELGDSALYLCASSLAGTGELFFGEGSRLTVL.

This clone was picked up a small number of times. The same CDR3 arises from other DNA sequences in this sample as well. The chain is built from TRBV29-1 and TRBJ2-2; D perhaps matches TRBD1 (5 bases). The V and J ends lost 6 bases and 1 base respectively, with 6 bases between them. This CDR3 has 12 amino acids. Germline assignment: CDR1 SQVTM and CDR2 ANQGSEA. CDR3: CSVGQNTGELFF. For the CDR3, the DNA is TGCAGCGTAGGACAGAACACCGGGGAGCTGTTTTTT.

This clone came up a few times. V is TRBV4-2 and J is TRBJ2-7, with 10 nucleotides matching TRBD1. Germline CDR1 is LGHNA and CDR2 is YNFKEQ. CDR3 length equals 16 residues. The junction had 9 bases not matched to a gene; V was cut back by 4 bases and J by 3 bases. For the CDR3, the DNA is TGTGCCAGCAGCCGACCTTGGGGACAGGGGAACTACGAGCAGTACTTC. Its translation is CASSRPWGQGNYEQYF.

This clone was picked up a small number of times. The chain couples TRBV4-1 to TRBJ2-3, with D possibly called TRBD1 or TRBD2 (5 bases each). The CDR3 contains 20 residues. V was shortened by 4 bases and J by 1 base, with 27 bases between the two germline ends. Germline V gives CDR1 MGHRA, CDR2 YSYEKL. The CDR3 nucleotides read TGCGCCAGCAGCCCCAGGGACCCTCAAGGGACGCCCCCTGGCACAGATACGCAGTATTTT. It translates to CASSPRDPQGTPPGTDTQYF.

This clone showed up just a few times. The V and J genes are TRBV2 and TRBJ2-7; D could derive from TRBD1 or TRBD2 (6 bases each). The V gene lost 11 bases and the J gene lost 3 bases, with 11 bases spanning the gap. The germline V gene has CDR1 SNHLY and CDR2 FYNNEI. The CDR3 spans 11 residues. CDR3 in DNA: TGTGCCCAAGGGGGGCTCTACGAGCAGTACTTC. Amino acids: CAQGGLYEQYF.

The CDR3 region has the DNA TGTGCCAGCAGCCCCCGCCAGGGAGGACCGGATACGCAGTATTTT. This encodes CASSPRQGGPDTQYF. This chain connects TRBV7-6 to TRBJ2-3, with D perhaps matching TRBD2 (6 bases). The V end was cut by 5 bases, the J end by 6 bases, with 18 bases between. The CDR3 is made up of 15 amino acids. The germline V gene has CDR1 SGHVS and CDR2 FNYEAQ.